The T cell receptor beta chain described here comes from a study of PD-L1 blockade in urothelial cancer. Sequencing used immunoSEQ multiplex PCR; TCRdb keeps in-frame clones, though not all of them. The profile shows some 52,000 clones, 84% of them singletons. This CDR3 is 11 amino acids long. Germline V gene sequence: CDR1 DFQATT, CDR2 SNEGSKA (reference sequence). The sequencing here drew on PBMCs, taken around atezolizumab (anti-PD-L1) treatment. This chain links TRBV20-1 with TRBJ1-2; 8 bases are shared with TRBD1. This clonotype was sampled from a middle-aged man with urothelial cancer. The CDR3 sequence: CRAVDRAGYTF. The CDR3 coding sequence is TGCAGGGCCGTGGACAGGGCTGGCTACACCTTC.